This entry lists 14 T cell receptor beta chains sequenced from one sample in a study of beta chain features in type 1 diabetes. Sequenced material consisted of expressed TCRB transcripts (all of the isolated RNA was reverse transcribed). Produced via immunoSEQ multiplex PCR; TCRdb's table is partial and in-frame only. The sample consists of about 180,000 clones, more than 10% of them appearing once. Sequenced material: central memory CD4+ T cells from blood. Source of these receptors: a woman between 18 and 29 years old in good health.

This sequence joins TRBV19 and TRBJ2-1, with D hard to call. This CDR3 comprises 16 residues. The germline V and J ends were trimmed by 1 base and 2 bases, with 12 bases remaining between them. Germline CDR1 is LNHDA and CDR2 is SQIVND (reference sequence). CDR3 amino acids: CASSIGSVNPYNEQFF. CDR3 nucleotides: TGTGCCAGTAGTATAGGGAGCGTGAACCCCTACAATGAGCAGTTCTTC.

Only a few counts were recorded for this clone. For the CDR3, the DNA is TGTGCCAGCAGCTTAGCGCTGGACAGGGCGGGCTACACCTTC. Translated: CASSLALDRAGYTF. The chain combines TRBV7-2 with TRBJ1-2, with 8 nucleotides matching TRBD1. V was pared by 0 bases and J by 8 bases, with 5 bases of the junction left unmatched. Germline CDR1 is SGHTA and CDR2 is FQGNSA. The CDR3 consists of 14 residues.

Comments on this clone: Other DNA sequences in the sample encode the same CDR3. The gene calls are TRBV28 and TRBJ2-7, with D maybe TRBD2 (6 bases). The V end lost 6 bases, the J end lost 4 bases, and 13 bases lay between the germline ends. The CDR3 consists of 13 residues. Germline assignment: CDR1 MDHEN and CDR2 SYDVKM. The CDR3 region has the DNA TGTGCCAGCAGCCGCCCTGGGGGGTACGAGCAGTACTTC. This codes for CASSRPGGYEQYF.

This clone showed up just a few times. The rearrangement links TRBV6-5 to TRBJ1-5; D is unresolved. Germline CDR1 and CDR2: MNHEY and SVGAGI. V lost 4 bases and J lost 1, with 14 bases in between. The CDR3 is 16 amino acids. In nucleotides, the CDR3 is TGTGCCAGCAGTTCCCGTGGGAGCGTAAGCAATCAGCCCCAGCATTTT. Translation: CASSSRGSVSNQPQHF.

This clone was observed a few times. J is TRBJ2-5 and V is TRBV2; D is perhaps TRBD1 (5 bases). The CDR3 is 15 amino acids. Germline loops: CDR1 SNHLY, CDR2 FYNNEI. Deletions cut 6 bases from V and 5 bases from J, with 19 bases between. CDR3: CASRAARALGETQYF. The CDR3 DNA reads as TGTGCCAGCAGAGCAGCCAGGGCCCTGGGGGAGACCCAGTACTTC.

This sequence joins TRBV6-1 and TRBJ2-7, with 8 bases matching TRBD1. From germline, CDR1 is MNHNS and CDR2 SASEGT. With 6 bases clipped from V and 5 bases from J, the junction kept 9 bases outside the gene matches. This CDR3 contains 14 residues. As DNA, the CDR3 is TGTGCCAGCAGCCCAAGACAGGGGTTTCACGAGCAGTACTTC. The encoded protein is CASSPRQGFHEQYF.

The rearrangement links TRBV28 to TRBJ2-2; D not certain. V was pared by 2 bases and J by 1 base, with 8 bases between. This CDR3 has 15 residues. CDR1 is MDHEN and CDR2 is SYDVKM in the germline V gene. CDR3 region: CASSLPAWNTGELFF. The CDR3 DNA sequence: TGTGCCAGCAGTTTACCCGCGTGGAACACCGGGGAGCTGTTTTTT.

The rearrangement links TRBV27 to TRBJ2-1; TRBD2 agrees at 14 bases. This CDR3 is 18 amino acids long. The germline CDR1 and CDR2 sequences are MNHEY and SMNVEV (reference sequence). V gave up 5 bases and J gave up 3 bases; unmatched junction bases: 9. CDR3 DNA sequence: TGTGCCAGCAGTCTCCGGACTAGCGGGAGGTTCTTCTACAATGAGCAGTTCTTC. The encoded protein is CASSLRTSGRFFYNEQFF.

The genes are TRBV28 and TRBJ2-1; TRBD2 agrees at 11 bases. This CDR3 has 16 residues. V lost 4 bases and J lost 7; bases outside the gene matches: 9. Per germline, CDR1 MDHEN and CDR2 SYDVKM. CDR3 sequence (DNA): TGTGCCAGCAGTTCCCTCACTAGCGGGAGTGAAAATGAGCAGTTCTTC. The encoded protein is CASSSLTSGSENEQFF.

This clone was seen more than once but under ten times. V is TRBV14 and J is TRBJ1-1; possibly TRBD1 for D (5 bases). The germline CDR1 and CDR2 sequences are SGHDN and FVKESK. V was cut by 4 bases and J by 5 bases, with 14 bases left in between. The CDR3 is 14 amino acids. CDR3 loop: CASSREGRWTEAFF. CDR3 sequence (DNA): TGTGCCAGCAGCCGAGAGGGGCGGTGGACTGAAGCTTTCTTT.

V gene TRBV28 combines with J gene TRBJ2-4; D is perhaps TRBD1 (5 bases). This CDR3 has 11 residues. Germline CDR1 reads MDHEN; CDR2 reads SYDVKM. Trimming left V 11 bases short and J 1 base short, with 6 bases between. CDR3 protein: CASGAKNIQYF. In nucleotides, the CDR3 is TGTGCCTCAGGGGCCAAAAACATTCAGTACTTC.

There are a few counts of this clone. V and J are TRBV28 and TRBJ1-4; 9 bases agree with TRBD1. The CDR3 loop spans 16 amino acids. Germline V gives CDR1 MDHEN, CDR2 SYDVKM. With 7 bases clipped from V and 7 bases from J, the junction kept 13 bases outside the gene matches. The CDR3 sequence is CASTHFGQGRVEKLFF. The DNA of the CDR3 is TGTGCCAGCACCCACTTCGGACAGGGGCGGGTTGAAAAACTGTTTTTT.

This rearrangement joins TRBV5-1 to TRBJ2-1, with TRBD1 identical over 7 bases. CDR3 length equals 16 residues. Losses at the gene ends were 3 bases for V and 0 bases for J; bases not matched to a gene: 6. Germline loops: CDR1 SGHRS, CDR2 YFSETQ. CDR3 sequence: CASSWTGPSSYNEQFF. The DNA for the CDR3 is TGCGCCAGCAGCTGGACAGGCCCCAGCTCCTACAATGAGCAGTTCTTC.

This clone was recorded a few times. The V gene is TRBV7-2, the J gene TRBJ2-3, with a weak D call TRBD1 (6 bases). This CDR3 is built from 16 residues. V gave up 5 bases and J gave up 4 bases, with 19 bases separating them. CDR1 and CDR2 (germline): SGHTA, FQGNSA. CDR3 sequence: CASSPYRVLGSDTQYF. For the CDR3, the DNA is TGTGCCAGCAGCCCCTACAGGGTATTGGGATCAGATACGCAGTATTTT.